Below are 27 T cell receptor beta chains sequenced from a single sample in a study of OX40 agonist ivuxolimab in advanced cancers. Using immunoSEQ multiplex PCR, the repertoire was profiled, and TCRdb retains in-frame clones only, with some absent. The sample comprises tens of thousands of clones, roughly 86% of which are singletons, and about 2% rests with the top ten. Sequenced material: CD4+ or CD8+ T cells sorted from blood, taken in a trial of the OX40 agonist ivuxolimab. All receptors derive from an adult with an advanced solid tumor such as melanoma, head and neck, liver or kidney cancer.

The V and J genes are TRBV14 and TRBJ2-7; D is uncertain. This CDR3 spans 13 amino acids. Between the trimmed V and J ends, which lost 1 base and 3 bases, there was a span of 7 bases. CDR1 SGHDN and CDR2 FVKESK come from the germline V gene. The CDR3 sequence: CASSQVGIYEQYF. The CDR3 coding sequence is TGTGCCAGCAGCCAAGTTGGAATCTACGAGCAGTACTTC.

The chain couples TRBV2 to TRBJ2-7, with 8 bases identical to TRBD1. CDR3 length: 13 amino acids. The germline V gene encodes CDR1 SNHLY and CDR2 FYNNEI. The trim removed 11 bases at V and 6 bases at J, leaving 12 bases unmatched. The CDR3 coding sequence is TGTGCCGGAAGGACAGGGAGGAAGGTCGAGCAGTACTTC. This translates into CAGRTGRKVEQYF.

The chain links TRBV7-9 to TRBJ2-7; the match to TRBD2 covers 9 bases. V trimming: 5 bases; J trimming: 2 bases; junction bases outside the gene matches: 4. This CDR3 is built from 14 residues. Germline loops: CDR1 SEHNR, CDR2 FQNEAQ (reference sequence). CDR3 sequence reads: CASSRASGTYEQYF. In DNA, the CDR3 is TGTGCCAGCAGCCGGGCTAGCGGGACCTACGAGCAGTACTTC.

The chain links TRBV14 to TRBJ2-1, with TRBD1 identical over 10 bases. The CDR3 consists of 13 residues. Germline CDR1 and CDR2: SGHDN and FVKESK. The junction had 2 bases not matched to a gene; V was cut back by 4 bases and J by 8 bases. The CDR3 spells CASSRQGAYEQFF. The CDR3 coding sequence is TGTGCCAGCAGCCGACAGGGGGCGTATGAGCAGTTCTTC.

The chain links TRBV28 to TRBJ1-5; D is unclear. The length of the CDR3 is 15 residues. Germline V gene sequence: CDR1 MDHEN, CDR2 SYDVKM. V lost 4 bases, J lost 2 bases, and 12 bases lay in between. Written as DNA, the CDR3 is TGTGCCAGCAGTTCCTCAGATTTTGGCAATCAGCCCCAGCATTTT. Translated, it gives CASSSSDFGNQPQHF.

About this clone: The junction does not match germline at one end; this may be a read error. This sequence joins TRBV7-7 and TRBJ2-7, with D possibly TRBD1 on 5 matching bases. Germline V gene data show CDR1 as SSHAT and CDR2 as FNYEAQ (reference sequence). The CDR3 contains 13 residues. The CDR3 loop reads CASSSSATGEQYF. The CDR3 DNA reads as TGTGCTAGCAGCAGTTCTGCCACAGGCGAGCAGTACTTC.

This rearrangement joins TRBV29-1 to TRBJ2-7; 13 bases line up with TRBD2. CDR1 is SQVTM and CDR2 is ANQGSEA in the germline V gene. The CDR3 loop spans 18 amino acids. V shed 7 bases and J 0 bases; nucleotides not matched to a gene: 15. CDR3 nucleotide sequence: TGCAGCGAGCCCGTGATTGGGACTAGCGGGGAGGTCTCCTACGAGCAGTACTTC. Its translation is CSEPVIGTSGEVSYEQYF.

Comment on this clone: The same CDR3 also results from other DNA sequences found in this sample. CDR3 in DNA: TGTGCCAGCAGTGAAGAGGCAGGGTTTATGCGGAATCAGCCCCAGCATTTT. It yields the protein CASSEEAGFMRNQPQHF. V is TRBV6-1 and J is TRBJ1-5, with TRBD1 as a possible D gene (5 bases). CDR3 length: 17 amino acids. Per germline, CDR1 MNHNS and CDR2 SASEGT. Deletions cut 1 base from V and 4 bases from J, with 17 bases between.

V usage is TRBV9 and J usage is TRBJ2-2; D may be TRBD1 (6 bases). The V gene's germline CDR1 is SGDLS and CDR2 YYNGEE. The germline V and J ends were trimmed by 3 bases and 1 base, with 13 bases remaining between them. The CDR3 is 16 amino acids. The CDR3: CASSAHGTLNTGELFF. CDR3 in DNA: TGTGCCAGCAGCGCCCACGGGACACTGAACACCGGGGAGCTGTTTTTT.

The chain combines TRBV6-5 with TRBJ2-7; TRBD2 matches 8 bases. J lost 2 bases, V lost 6 bases, and 3 bases had no gene match. The V gene's germline CDR1 is MNHEY and CDR2 SVGAGI. The CDR3 sequence is 13 residues long. Here the CDR3 reads CASRGTRAYEQYF. As DNA, the CDR3 is TGTGCCAGCAGGGGGACTAGAGCCTACGAGCAGTACTTC.

The chain couples TRBV7-3 to TRBJ2-3, with unresolved D. This CDR3 has 14 amino acids. V lost 1 base and J 2 bases, leaving 7 bases between the germline ends. CDR1 SGHTA and CDR2 FQGTGA come from the germline V gene. CDR3 sequence (DNA): TGTGCCAGCAGCTTAAGCGTCACCACAGATACGCAGTATTTT. Translating it yields CASSLSVTTDTQYF. Drawing the rest from reference TRBV7-3 and TRBJ2-3, the complete variable domain is GAGVSQTPSNKVTEKGKYVELRCDPISGHTALYWYRQSLGQGPEFLIYFQGTGAADDSGLPNDRFFAVRPEGSVSTLKIQRTERGDSAVYLCASSLSVTTDTQYFGPGTRLTVL.

The J gene is TRBJ2-2, the V gene TRBV29-1, with TRBD2 matching over 11 bases. The CDR3 sequence is 16 residues long. Trimming removed 2 bases from V and 0 bases from J; junction bases left unmatched: 2. Germline CDR1 SQVTM, CDR2 ANQGSEA. CDR3 DNA: TGCAGCGTTGAAAGGACTAGCGGGCCGAACACCGGGGAGCTGTTTTTT. It is translated as CSVERTSGPNTGELFF.

The V call is TRBV25-1, the J call TRBJ1-2; possible D gene TRBD1, 6 bases. The ends were cut back, 10 bases at V and 8 bases at J, with 14 bases in the middle. CDR1 and CDR2 from the germline V gene are MGHDK and SYGVNS. The CDR3 is 11 amino acids. Written as DNA, the CDR3 is TGTGCCACCCAGAGACAGGAGGGCTACACCTTC. It yields the protein CATQRQEGYTF.

This clone is a singleton in its sample. The J gene is TRBJ2-3, the V gene TRBV9; D may correspond to TRBD1 or TRBD2 (6 bases each). V dropped 0 bases and J dropped 2 bases, with 16 bases sitting between them. This CDR3 region has 17 residues. CDR1 SGDLS and CDR2 YYNGEE come from the germline V gene. The CDR3 sequence is CASSVGTGGRNTDTQYF. DNA for the CDR3: TGTGCCAGCAGCGTAGGGACTGGGGGGCGAAACACAGATACGCAGTATTTT.

The chain employs TRBV27 and TRBJ2-7, with D possibly matching TRBD2 (6 bases). Germline loops: CDR1 MNHEY, CDR2 SMNVEV (reference sequence). Deletions cut 2 bases from V and 4 bases from J, with 9 bases between. The CDR3 spans 13 residues. The CDR3 sequence: CASSLTGGYEQYF. Written as DNA, the CDR3 is TGTGCCAGCAGTTTAACTGGGGGGTACGAGCAGTACTTC.

This clone appeared once. The V gene is TRBV4-2, the J gene TRBJ1-3; no clear D gene. The ends were cut back, 1 base at V and 0 bases at J, with 7 bases in the middle. The germline CDR1 and CDR2 sequences are LGHNA and YNFKEQ. CDR3 length: 15 residues. CDR3 nucleotide sequence: TGTGCCAGCAGCCAAGGCCTACTCTCTGGAAACACCATATATTTT. Translation gives CASSQGLLSGNTIYF.

Remarks on this clone: Additional DNA sequences in this sample encode the identical CDR3. J is TRBJ1-3 and V is TRBV19; no clear D. There are 14 residues in the CDR3. V was clipped by 4 bases and J by 4 bases, with 11 bases between them. Per the germline V gene, CDR1 is LNHDA and CDR2 is SQIVND (reference sequence). The CDR3 protein is CASSTGIQGNTIYF. The DNA for the CDR3 is TGTGCCAGTAGTACCGGAATACAAGGAAACACCATATATTTT.

The chain carries TRBV19 and TRBJ1-3; D is ambiguous. This CDR3 contains 13 residues. Germline V gene data show CDR1 as LNHDA and CDR2 as SQIVND (reference sequence). The germline V and J ends were trimmed by 9 bases and 0 bases, with 9 bases remaining between them. CDR3 loop: CASHSRSGNTIYF. The CDR3 nucleotides are TGTGCCAGCCACAGTCGCTCTGGAAACACCATATATTTT.

This chain links TRBV11-1 with TRBJ2-2; 9 bases align to TRBD1. Germline trimming cut 5 bases from V and 4 bases from J; bases unmatched to any gene: 8. CDR3 length: 16 amino acids. Looked up from germline, CDR1 is SGHAT and CDR2 is FQDESV (reference sequence). CDR3 protein: CASSARDRVVTGELFF. The CDR3 region has the DNA TGTGCCAGCAGCGCCCGGGACAGGGTGGTCACCGGGGAGCTGTTTTTT.

This clone showed up just once. The chain links TRBV6-1 to TRBJ2-7; D unclear. CDR1 and CDR2 from the germline V gene are MNHNS and SASEGT. V was cut by 5 bases and J by 4 bases, with 15 bases left in between. The CDR3 has 14 residues. CDR3: CASSSPDRRYEQYF. The CDR3 DNA sequence: TGTGCCAGCAGTAGCCCGGATAGAAGGTACGAGCAGTACTTC.

V usage is TRBV21-1 and J usage is TRBJ2-3; no check of the table's D call, TRBD2, against the DNA was made. TRBV21-1 is a listed pseudogene. CDR3 length: 14 amino acids. Here the CDR3 reads CASSKERDTDTQYF. DNA of the CDR3: TGTGCCAGCAGCAAAGAACGGGACACAGATACGCAGTATTTT.

The chain recombines TRBV28 with TRBJ2-5; D is perhaps TRBD1 or TRBD2 (5 bases each). V gave up 8 bases and J gave up 4 bases, with 26 bases separating them. The CDR3 is 17 amino acids. CDR1 and CDR2 (germline): MDHEN, SYDVKM. CDR3 sequence (DNA): TGTGCCAGCCCTGAGACCCCAGCGGACACGGGAAGAGAGACCCAGTACTTC. It yields the protein CASPETPADTGRETQYF.

This clone was seen a single time. V and J are TRBV5-1 and TRBJ1-2; 8 bases align to TRBD1. This CDR3 is 15 amino acids long. The junction had 5 bases not matched to a gene; V was cut back by 4 bases and J by 0 bases. Germline V CDR1 and CDR2: SGHRS, YFSETQ. The CDR3 DNA sequence: TGCGCCAGCAGCGTTACAGGGGGTTCTAACTATGGCTACACCTTC. It translates to CASSVTGGSNYGYTF. Full variable domain (remainder filled in from reference TRBV5-1 and TRBJ1-2): KAGVTQTPRYLIKTRGQQVTLSCSPISGHRSVSWYQQTPGQGLQFLFEYFSETQRNKGNFPGRFSGRQFSNSRSEMNVSTLELGDSALYLCASSVTGGSNYGYTFGSGTRLTVV.

This clone was seen a handful of times. The J gene is TRBJ1-4, the V gene TRBV2, with D possibly being TRBD1 (6 bases). The V gene lost 2 bases and the J gene lost 7 bases, with 17 bases spanning the gap. Germline CDR1 reads SNHLY; CDR2 reads FYNNEI. The CDR3 loop spans 16 amino acids. The CDR3 region is CASSESQGRQGEKLFF. The CDR3 coding sequence is TGTGCCAGCAGTGAAAGCCAGGGGAGGCAGGGTGAAAAACTGTTTTTT.

Written as DNA, the CDR3 is TGTGCCAGCTCACCGGTTGCAGATTCCTTCTACGAGCAGTACTTC. This gives the protein CASSPVADSFYEQYF. The V and J genes are TRBV18 and TRBJ2-7; no firm D call. Germline CDR1 and CDR2: KGHSH and LQKENI. CDR3 length: 15 residues. V lost 3 bases, J lost 3 bases, and 15 bases lay in between.

The V gene is TRBV27, the J gene TRBJ2-1; D may be TRBD2 (6 bases). Germline loops: CDR1 MNHEY, CDR2 SMNVEV (reference sequence). Trimming removed 5 bases from V and 2 bases from J, with 22 bases in between. CDR3 length: 18 residues. The CDR3 region is CASSVYRDSKDAYNEQFF. In DNA, the CDR3 is TGTGCCAGCAGTGTGTACCGGGACTCAAAAGATGCCTACAATGAGCAGTTCTTC.

A single count supports this clone. The CDR3 protein is CASSLKGTGTYNEQFF. CDR3 DNA: TGTGCCAGCAGCTTAAAAGGGACAGGGACCTACAATGAGCAGTTCTTC. The chain has TRBV7-3 and TRBJ2-1, with 9 bases that match TRBD1. CDR1 and CDR2 (germline): SGHTA, FQGTGA. V was pared by 1 base and J by 2 bases, with 3 bases of the junction left unmatched. The CDR3 is 16 amino acids.